This passage covers 9 T cell receptor beta chains from one sample sequenced in a study of response to subunit inactivated influenza vaccine. TCRdb processed the RT-PCR reads anew with MiXCR; each CDR3 protein has one entry. The top ten hold 11% of the sample, which has fewer than 200,000 distinct CDR3 sequences, approximately 9.2% seen once. Sequenced material: non-naive T cells sorted from PBMCs, taken on the day of vaccination. The receptors stem from a man aged 50-60 years who received an inactivated influenza vaccine.

The table lists this clonotype with a few counts. The gene calls are TRBV28 and TRBJ2-3; 12 nucleotides line up with TRBD2. V lost 3 bases to trimming and J lost 6 bases; unmatched junction nucleotides: 7. The germline gives CDR1 MDHEN, CDR2 SYDVKM. The CDR3 loop spans 16 amino acids. The CDR3 bases are TGTGCCAGCAGTTTCTTCGGACTAGCGGGGCCTGATACGCAGTATTTT. Residues: CASSFFGLAGPDTQYF.

This clonotype showed up just a few times. The gene calls are TRBV4-3 and TRBJ1-1, with no clear D. Germline CDR1 is LGHNA and CDR2 is YSLEER. The CDR3 contains 15 residues. Deletions cut 3 bases from V and 1 base from J, with 12 bases between. CDR3 sequence: CASSHTAGWNTEAFF. CDR3 nucleotide sequence: TGCGCCAGCAGCCACACGGCAGGCTGGAACACTGAAGCTTTCTTT.

This clonotype was seen a handful of times. The rearrangement uses TRBV3-1 and TRBJ1-1; D unresolved. The CDR3 is made up of 13 amino acids. The germline V gene has CDR1 LGHDT and CDR2 YNNKEL (reference sequence). The V end lost 1 base, the J end lost 4 bases, and 7 bases lay between the germline ends. CDR3 region: CASSQGGGTEAFF. The CDR3 DNA is TGTGCCAGCAGCCAAGGGGGAGGCACTGAAGCTTTCTTT.

This clonotype was found a few times. The V call is TRBV12-3 or TRBV12-4, the J call TRBJ1-2, with TRBD1 identical over 12 bases. The CDR3 has 16 residues. With V trimmed by 6 bases and J by 4 bases, 9 bases remained unmatched. This chain's CDR3 is CASRAAGTGGSYGYTF. CDR3 DNA: TGTGCCAGCAGGGCGGCCGGGACAGGGGGCAGCTATGGCTACACCTTC.

This clonotype appeared many times. The V gene is TRBV11-1, the J gene TRBJ2-2; D call uncertain. Germline-derived CDR1 and CDR2 are SGHAT and FQDESV (reference sequence). V was cut by 2 bases and J by 6 bases, with 10 bases left in between. The CDR3 is 14 amino acids. CDR3 sequence: CASSLLGSAGELFF. DNA of the CDR3: TGTGCCAGCAGCTTACTGGGGTCGGCCGGGGAGCTGTTTTTT. The full variable domain, with the rest looked up from reference TRBV11-1 and TRBJ2-2, is EAEVAQSPRYKITEKSQAVAFWCDPISGHATLYWYRQILGQGPELLVQFQDESVVDDSQLPKDRFSAERLKGVDSTLKIQPAELGDSAMYLCASSLLGSAGELFFGEGSRLTVL.

V and J are TRBV12-3 or TRBV12-4 and TRBJ1-1; 11 bases are a match to TRBD1. This CDR3 comprises 14 residues. Unmatched junction bases numbered 3, after V lost 6 bases and J lost 3 bases. As DNA, the CDR3 is TGTGCCAGCAGCAGGACAGGGGGCTACACTGAAGCTTTCTTT. Translated: CASSRTGGYTEAFF.

There are a few counts of this clonotype. The J gene is TRBJ1-1, the V gene TRBV10-3; the D is unclear. This CDR3 is 11 amino acids long. The germline CDR1 and CDR2 sequences are ENHRY and SYGVKD. The V end was cut by 10 bases, the J end by 3 bases, with 9 bases between. The CDR3 DNA follows: TGTGCCACTGTCGAGGACACTGAAGCTTTCTTT. Protein sequence: CATVEDTEAFF.

The rearrangement links TRBV24-1 to TRBJ2-5; 7 bases line up with TRBD1. Trimming removed 4 bases from V and 7 bases from J; junction bases left unmatched: 11. CDR1 and CDR2 (germline): KGHDR, SFDVKD. This CDR3 spans 15 amino acids. CDR3 amino acids: CATSELGGAGVTQYF. Here the CDR3 DNA reads TGTGCCACCAGTGAGTTAGGGGGCGCGGGTGTGACCCAGTACTTC.

This clonotype showed up just a few times. The rearrangement links TRBV6-6 to TRBJ2-1; D not certain. Germline V gene lookup returns CDR1 MNHNY and CDR2 SVGAGI (reference sequence). The length of the CDR3 is 12 residues. V lost 5 bases, J lost 8 bases, and 10 bases lay in between. The CDR3 coding sequence is TGTGCCAGCAGTCCATATCGGGATGAGCAGTTCTTC. This encodes CASSPYRDEQFF.